These 23 T cell receptor beta chains were sequenced from one sample in a study of T cells in Graves' hyperthyroidism and ophthalmopathy (dated by TCRdb to between 2019 and 2020). The method behind the library was multiplex PCR. Instrument used: Illumina HiSeq 2000. Amplification of TCR beta CDR3 regions was carried out from RNA transcripts. For the first round of RT-PCR on the TCR CDR3, the HTBI primer set was used together with the Qiagen OneStep RT-PCR kit. TCRdb ran its own pipeline on the public reads, namely fastp trimming at Q25 and MiXCR clone calling, and kept in-frame beta chains. Rows are combined by CDR3 protein, so each entry shows the most common genes and DNA. In this sample the table shows a few hundred thousand distinct CDR3 sequences, 40% to 55% of which occur a single time. About 8% of the sample is taken by the ten largest. Sequenced: peripheral blood or thyroid tissue (not recorded which). Receptors originate from a woman aged 18-29 years with Graves' hyperthyroidism.

For this clonotype: A much larger clone differs by one base, so this may be a read error. The chain combines TRBV6-5 with TRBJ1-3; TRBD1 is a possible D gene (6 bases). The CDR3 has 16 residues. The germline V gene has CDR1 MNHEY and CDR2 SVGAGI. In DNA form, the CDR3 reads TGTGCCATCAGTTACTCAGTGGACAGCTCTGGAAACACCATATATTTT. Encoded protein: CAISYSVDSSGNTIYF.

The sample holds many counts of this clonotype. The chain joins TRBV11-3 to TRBJ1-4; 8 bases fit TRBD1. Germline V CDR1 and CDR2: SGHNT, YENEEA. V was pared by 5 bases and J by 0 bases, with 11 bases of the junction left unmatched. The CDR3 loop spans 18 amino acids. CDR3 residues: CASSQYPTRGPTNEKLFF. The CDR3 DNA reads as TGTGCCAGCAGCCAATATCCGACCAGGGGGCCAACTAATGAAAAACTGTTTTTT.

This clonotype was recorded a few times. This chain connects TRBV5-1 to TRBJ2-2; TRBD1 matches at 7 bases. This CDR3 spans 16 amino acids. The germline V gene has CDR1 SGHRS and CDR2 YFSETQ. After removal of 3 bases from V and 0 bases from J, the junction contained 5 bases not matched to a gene. The CDR3 nucleotides are TGCGCCAGCAGCTCGACAGGGAAAGCGAACACCGGGGAGCTGTTTTTT. Protein sequence: CASSSTGKANTGELFF.

A note on this clonotype: Likely a read error: the CDR3 ends without its conserved phenylalanine or tryptophan. This chain joins TRBV4-3 and TRBJ1-1; D might be TRBD1 (5 bases). Germline loops: CDR1 LGHNA, CDR2 YSLEER. The CDR3 runs 16 residues. The ends were cut back, 4 bases at V and 3 bases at J, with 18 bases in the middle. The CDR3 nucleotides are TGCGCCAGCAGCCTCCTACTAGCGGGGGGTGACACTGAAGCTTTCCTT. It encodes CASSLLLAGGDTEAFL.

The J gene is TRBJ1-2, the V gene TRBV2; TRBD1 is a possible D gene (6 bases). There are 12 residues in the CDR3. CDR1 SNHLY and CDR2 FYNNEI come from the germline V gene. V lost 4 bases and J lost 11, with 14 bases in between. Here the CDR3 reads CASSVFGGGYTF. In nucleotides, the CDR3 is TGTGCCAGCAGTGTTTTCGGAGGGGGGTACACCTTC.

The chain has TRBV12-3 or TRBV12-4 and TRBJ2-5; D uncertain. This CDR3 is built from 13 residues. CDR3 region: CASGLAIQETQYF. For the CDR3, the DNA is TGTGCTAGTGGTTTAGCCATACAAGAGACCCAGTACTTC.

The CDR3 sequence: CSAPRGSDEKLFF. CDR3 DNA sequence: TGCAGTGCCCCCAGGGGGTCGGATGAAAAACTGTTTTTT. This chain uses TRBV20-1 with TRBJ1-4; TRBD1 aligns across 7 bases. After removal of 6 bases from V and 6 bases from J, the junction contained 7 bases not matched to a gene. Germline-derived CDR1 and CDR2 are DFQATT and SNEGSKA (reference sequence). The CDR3 totals 13 residues.

V and J are TRBV7-9 and TRBJ2-2, with 12 bases lining up with TRBD2. J gave up 5 bases and V 5 bases, and 9 bases lay outside the gene matches. The CDR3 length is 17 residues. Germline-derived CDR1 and CDR2 are SEHNR and FQNEAQ (reference sequence). The CDR3 nucleotides are TGTGCCAGCAGCCCGACTAGCGGGAGTCGGAGGACCGGGGAGCTGTTTTTT. This codes for CASSPTSGSRRTGELFF.

The genes are TRBV20-1 and TRBJ2-1, with 9 bases aligning to TRBD2. The V and J ends lost 5 bases and 0 bases, in that order; junction bases with no gene match: 5. This CDR3 region has 15 residues. CDR1 and CDR2 from the germline V gene are DFQATT and SNEGSKA (reference sequence). The CDR3: CSAAGLAVSYNEQFF. In DNA form, the CDR3 reads TGCAGTGCTGCGGGACTAGCAGTCTCCTACAATGAGCAGTTCTTC.

V and J are TRBV20-1 and TRBJ1-5; D perhaps matches TRBD1 (6 bases). V shed 5 bases and J shed 5 bases, with 16 bases lying between them. The germline V gene encodes CDR1 DFQATT and CDR2 SNEGSKA (reference sequence). CDR3 length equals 14 residues. Here the CDR3 reads CSAAPGTPDQPQHF. In nucleotides, the CDR3 is TGCAGTGCTGCACCAGGGACACCAGATCAGCCCCAGCATTTT.

This chain connects TRBV7-9 to TRBJ2-1, with 11 bases matching TRBD2. From germline, CDR1 is SEHNR and CDR2 FQNEAQ (reference sequence). The CDR3 is 16 residues long. J was trimmed by 4 bases and V by 3 bases; bases with no gene match: 5. CDR3 sequence (DNA): TGTGCCAGCAGCTTCGGGACTAGCGGAGAATACAATGAGCAGTTCTTC. Translating gives CASSFGTSGEYNEQFF.

V and J are TRBV13 and TRBJ2-6, with 10 bases fitting TRBD1. The CDR3 is 19 residues long. Germline trimming cut 5 bases from V and 0 bases from J; bases unmatched to any gene: 10. Germline lookup yields CDR1 PRHDT and CDR2 FYEKMQ (reference sequence). This chain's CDR3 is CASSPGTGVFSSGANVLTF. CDR3 nucleotide sequence: TGTGCCAGCAGCCCAGGGACAGGGGTTTTCTCCTCTGGGGCCAACGTCCTGACTTTC.

This clonotype was seen more than once but under ten times. The J gene is TRBJ2-3, the V gene TRBV10-2; no firm D call. The CDR3 extends over 13 amino acids. Germline CDR1 reads WSHSY; CDR2 reads SAAADI. V was clipped by 3 bases and J by 3 bases, with 7 bases between them. CDR3 protein: CASSEAVTDTQYF. The CDR3 DNA reads TGCGCCAGCAGTGAAGCCGTGACAGATACGCAGTATTTT.

At least ten counts were recorded for this clonotype. The chain is built from TRBV12-5 and TRBJ1-5; D is uncertain. The CDR3 is made up of 14 amino acids. The V end was cut by 2 bases, the J end by 4 bases, with 9 bases between. Germline CDR1 is LGHNT and CDR2 is FRNRAP. This chain's CDR3 is CASGLRAVNQPQHF. Written as DNA, the CDR3 is TGTGCTAGTGGTTTGAGGGCGGTGAATCAGCCCCAGCATTTT.

A word on this clonotype: Without the conserved terminal phenylalanine or tryptophan, this CDR3 likely stems from a read error. No DNA is shown, since the ends of the CDR3 on it are uncertain; the CDR3 is the one TCRdb lists. This chain connects TRBV20-1 to TRBJ1-4. Germline-derived CDR1 and CDR2 are DFQATT and SNEGSKA (reference sequence). The CDR3 region is 8 residues in length, termini included. CDR3 sequence reads: CSARENEE.

The rearrangement uses TRBV7-9 and TRBJ2-1, with 12 bases that match TRBD2. The CDR3 is made up of 15 amino acids. Per germline, CDR1 SEHNR and CDR2 FQNEAQ (reference sequence). J lost 8 bases, V lost 1 base, and 3 bases had no gene match. The DNA of the CDR3 is TGTGCCAGCAGCTTAGTGACTAGCGGGAGACATGAGCAGTTCTTC. This encodes CASSLVTSGRHEQFF.

Here the CDR3 reads CASGNSQGNNEQFF. In nucleotides, the CDR3 is TGTGCCAGCGGGAACTCACAGGGAAACAATGAGCAGTTCTTC. V usage is TRBV25-1 and J usage is TRBJ2-1; TRBD1 might be the D (6 bases). V lost 8 bases, J lost 5 bases, and 16 bases lay in between. CDR3 size: 14 residues. Germline-derived CDR1 and CDR2 are MGHDK and SYGVNS.

This chain links TRBV2 with TRBJ2-1; TRBD1 agrees at 9 bases. With 7 bases clipped from V and 13 bases from J, the junction kept 11 bases outside the gene matches. The germline V gene encodes CDR1 SNHLY and CDR2 FYNNEI. CDR3 length: 13 amino acids. CDR3 protein: CASNPDRGIVQFF. The CDR3 nucleotides read TGTGCCAGCAATCCGGACAGGGGAATAGTACAGTTCTTC.

This clonotype was counted only a few times. CDR3 in DNA: TGTGCCAGCAGCTCCCAGCCGACTAGCGGGGGCGGTCGTAGAGAGACCCAGTACTTC. Translated: CASSSQPTSGGGRRETQYF. The chain combines TRBV7-2 with TRBJ2-5; 12 bases align to TRBD2. The CDR3 loop spans 19 amino acids. With V trimmed by 4 bases and J by 4 bases, 16 bases remained unmatched. Germline-derived CDR1 and CDR2 are SGHTA and FQGNSA.

This clonotype has only a few counts. A much larger clone differs from this one at a single base, so this may be a read error. The chain links TRBV7-2 to TRBJ2-7; D may be TRBD1 (5 bases). Germline lookup yields CDR1 SGHTA and CDR2 FQGNSA. V was cut by 1 base and J by 3 bases, with 10 bases left in between. The CDR3 length is 14 residues. The CDR3, as DNA: TGTGCCAGCAGCTTAGGGGGCGACCTCTACGAGCAGTACTTC. Encoded protein: CASSLGGDLYEQYF.

The rearrangement uses TRBV2 and TRBJ1-5; TRBD1 aligns across 8 bases. The CDR3 runs 12 residues. Germline lookup yields CDR1 SNHLY and CDR2 FYNNEI. CDR3: CANRGESQPQHF. In nucleotides, the CDR3 is TGTGCAAACAGGGGGGAGAGTCAGCCCCAGCATTTT.

The CDR3 loop reads CASSLGQGGKQYF. CDR3 DNA: TGTGCCAGCAGCCTTGGACAGGGCGGGAAGCAGTACTTC. The V gene is TRBV5-8, the J gene TRBJ2-7; 8 positions match TRBD1. The J segment lost 8 bases and the V segment lost 4 bases, leaving 8 bases of the junction unmatched. Per germline, CDR1 SGHTS and CDR2 YDEGEE. The CDR3 totals 13 residues.

Ten or more counts support this clonotype. The V call is TRBV10-3, the J call TRBJ2-5; 8 positions agree with TRBD1. In germline, CDR1 is ENHRY, CDR2 SYGVKD. The CDR3 runs to 18 residues. Trimming cost V 0 bases and J 5 bases; bases outside gene matches: 14. The CDR3 region is CAISESQGAGRRAETQYF. CDR3 in DNA: TGTGCCATCAGTGAGTCTCAGGGGGCAGGCCGTAGGGCGGAGACCCAGTACTTC.